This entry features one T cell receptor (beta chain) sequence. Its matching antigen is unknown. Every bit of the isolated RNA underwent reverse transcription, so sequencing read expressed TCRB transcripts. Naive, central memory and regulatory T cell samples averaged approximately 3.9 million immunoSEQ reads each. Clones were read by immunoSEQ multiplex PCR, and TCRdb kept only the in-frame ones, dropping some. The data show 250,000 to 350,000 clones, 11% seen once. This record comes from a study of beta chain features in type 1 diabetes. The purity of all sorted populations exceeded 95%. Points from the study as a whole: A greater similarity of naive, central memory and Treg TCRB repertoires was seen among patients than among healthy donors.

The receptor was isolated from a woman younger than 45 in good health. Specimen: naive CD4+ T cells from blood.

The DNA of the CDR3 is TGTGCCAGCAACAGGGACGGCGTCGGGGAGACCCAGTACTTC. This gives the protein CASNRDGVGETQYF. The chain recombines TRBV28 with TRBJ2-5; D is perhaps TRBD1 (6 bases). The V gene lost 7 bases and the J gene lost 5 bases, with 17 bases spanning the gap. CDR3 length equals 14 residues. CDR1 is MDHEN and CDR2 is SYDVKM in the germline V gene.